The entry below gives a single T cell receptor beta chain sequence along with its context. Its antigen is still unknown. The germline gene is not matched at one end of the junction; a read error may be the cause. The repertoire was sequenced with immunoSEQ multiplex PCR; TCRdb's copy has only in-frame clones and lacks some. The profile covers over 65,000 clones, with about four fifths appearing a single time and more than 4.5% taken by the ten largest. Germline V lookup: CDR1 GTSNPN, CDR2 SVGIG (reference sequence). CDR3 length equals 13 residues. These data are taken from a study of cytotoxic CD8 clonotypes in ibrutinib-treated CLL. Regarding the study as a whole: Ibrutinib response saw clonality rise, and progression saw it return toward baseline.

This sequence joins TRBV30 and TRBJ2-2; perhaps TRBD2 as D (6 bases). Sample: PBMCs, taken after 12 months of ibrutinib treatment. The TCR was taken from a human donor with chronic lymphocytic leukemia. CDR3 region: CARSGRLTGELFF. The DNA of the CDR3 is TGTGCCAGGAGTGGGAGGCTCACCGGGGAGCTGTTTTTT.